Listed below are T cell receptor beta chains from one sample, sequenced in a study of shared clonotypes between healthy human individuals. Method: immunoSEQ multiplex PCR; TCRdb's copy keeps in-frame clones and lacks some. The table shows roughly 2,500,000 clones, with roughly 93% occurring only once. Material for sequencing was naive CD4+ T cells from PBMCs. The source is a man between 18 and 35 years old in good health. Some clones in this sample may be carry-over from other donors' samples. Each CDR3 is given with its conserved first and last residue.

CDR3: CASTAGTSGNYEQYF
J: TRBJ2-7
V: TRBV6-6

CDR3: CASIMRGMNTEAFF
J: TRBJ1-1
V: TRBV6-5

CDR3: CASSSRPLYEQYF
J: TRBJ2-7
V: TRBV7-8

CDR3: CASIRDLGNQPQHF
J: TRBJ1-5
V: TRBV28

CDR3: CASARGLAIQETQYF
J: TRBJ2-5
V: TRBV5-1

CDR3: CATREGARRETQYF
J: TRBJ2-5
V: TRBV19

CDR3: CASSPSEANEKLFF
J: TRBJ1-4
V: TRBV28

CDR3: CASSPRRGARNGYTF
J: TRBJ1-2
V: TRBV13

CDR3: CASSEVRTGTGNTIYF
J: TRBJ1-3
V: TRBV2

CDR3: CASSLSFFREANTEAFF
J: TRBJ1-1
V: TRBV5-5

CDR3: CASSIRDTQYF
J: TRBJ2-3
V: TRBV19

CDR3: CASSAGTGAYEQYF
J: TRBJ2-7
V: TRBV2

CDR3: CASSSDPRTTYFETQYF
J: TRBJ2-5
V: TRBV7-9

CDR3: CASSPRTRNEKLFF
J: TRBJ1-4
V: TRBV11-2

CDR3: CASRSTYGGELFF
J: TRBJ2-2
V: TRBV2

CDR3: CASSLKGFNEKLFF
J: TRBJ1-4
V: TRBV28

CDR3: CASSLERGRQPQHF
J: TRBJ1-5
V: TRBV27

CDR3: CASSLIGGGKNIQYF
J: TRBJ2-4
V: TRBV5-6

CDR3: CASSRAQFTDTQYF
J: TRBJ2-3
V: TRBV5-1

CDR3: CASRSNRDSVSEQYF
J: TRBJ2-7
V: TRBV6-5

CDR3: CASSLGSGNLEYF
J: TRBJ2-7
V: TRBV5-1

CDR3: CAISDRGSEAFF
J: TRBJ1-1
V: TRBV10-3

CDR3: CASSERIYTDTQYF
J: TRBJ2-3
V: TRBV2

CDR3: CASSPRLAGGTGELFF
J: TRBJ2-2
V: TRBV11-2

CDR3: CASSLRASGVNTGELFF
J: TRBJ2-2
V: TRBV7-3

CDR3: CASSMVAVNEQFF
J: TRBJ2-1
V: TRBV19

CDR3: CASSQDHRSYEQYF
J: TRBJ2-7
V: TRBV14

CDR3: CASSLGAGGDDQPQHF
J: TRBJ1-5
V: TRBV5-1

CDR3: CASRRTGDNQPQHF
J: TRBJ1-5
V: TRBV6-6

CDR3: CASSVGGITLETQYF
J: TRBJ2-5
V: TRBV6-1

CDR3: CASTSAGGITNTGELFF
J: TRBJ2-2
V: TRBV7-9

CDR3: CASTRDSAYEQYF
J: TRBJ2-7
V: TRBV6-1

CDR3: CASSYTRGDTEAFF
J: TRBJ1-1
V: TRBV6-5

CDR3: CASSPQGDYGYTF
J: TRBJ1-2
V: TRBV6-6

CDR3: CASTAAFVTGELFF
J: TRBJ2-2
V: TRBV6-1

CDR3: CASSRLAESKDTQYF
J: TRBJ2-3
V: TRBV2

CDR3: CASSSGLAGVDEQFF
J: TRBJ2-1
V: TRBV27

CDR3: CASSLDPVWEVPPDTQYF
J: TRBJ2-3
V: TRBV7-9

CDR3: CASSFSLRSPLHF
J: TRBJ1-6
V: TRBV11-2

CDR3: CSVDGPSEGRGLQEQYF
J: TRBJ2-7
V: TRBV29-1

CDR3: CASSLDRGGEKLFF
J: TRBJ1-4
V: TRBV19

CDR3: CASSPGDRGNYGYTF
J: TRBJ1-2
V: TRBV5-8

CDR3: CASSLALATNYNEQFF
J: TRBJ2-1
V: TRBV7-8

CDR3: CASSLLAGGNTGELFF
J: TRBJ2-2
V: TRBV5-1

CDR3: CASRQGGQGGELFF
J: TRBJ2-2
V: TRBV7-2

CDR3: CASSFIQPNGYTF
J: TRBJ1-2
V: TRBV5-8

CDR3: CASSLATSTGELFF
J: TRBJ2-2
V: TRBV11-2

CDR3: CASGFSGGETQYF
J: TRBJ2-5
V: TRBV12-5

CDR3: CASSPGGGWYGYTF
J: TRBJ1-2
V: TRBV5-5

CDR3: CASSHRGTDGYTF
J: TRBJ1-2
V: TRBV25-1

CDR3: CSALAPQGTGANVLTF
J: TRBJ2-6
V: TRBV29-1

CDR3: CASSLVPVSNSPLHF
J: TRBJ1-6
V: TRBV5-4

CDR3: CASSAGPYTDTQYF
J: TRBJ2-3
V: TRBV9

CDR3: CASSEGYSTANQPQHF
J: TRBJ1-5
V: TRBV6-1